A single sample is the source of the 21 T cell receptor beta chains below, sequenced in a study. TCRdb re-called the RT-PCR reads with MiXCR, one entry per CDR3 protein. This table has about 700,000 distinct CDR3 sequences, 14% appearing once. Sequences were obtained from memory CD4+ T cells from blood. These receptors were obtained from a female donor in good health, serving as a healthy control.

This clonotype was counted only a few times. This rearrangement joins TRBV7-8 to TRBJ2-5; TRBD2 matches 11 bases. J was trimmed by 3 bases and V by 4 bases; bases with no gene match: 7. The CDR3 length is 16 residues. Germline V CDR1 and CDR2: SGHVS, FQNEAQ. The CDR3 bases are TGTGCCAGCAGCTCGAAAACTAGCGGGAGAAAAGAGACCCAGTACTTC. Encoded protein: CASSSKTSGRKETQYF.

This clonotype was detected only a few times. This sequence joins TRBV28 and TRBJ2-7; D is undetermined. CDR1 is MDHEN and CDR2 is SYDVKM in the germline V gene. The CDR3 spans 16 residues. V dropped 7 bases and J dropped 0 bases, with 19 bases sitting between them. The chain's CDR3 is CASKGPRLLNSYEQYF. In DNA form, the CDR3 reads TGTGCCAGCAAAGGCCCCCGGCTCCTTAACTCCTACGAGCAGTACTTC.

This clonotype has ten or more counts. DNA of the CDR3: TGCGCCAGCAGCCTGCGATCCGGGACCCTCTACACCGGGGAGCTGTTTTTT. It specifies CASSLRSGTLYTGELFF. The chain uses TRBV5-1 and TRBJ2-2; D may match TRBD1 or TRBD2 (5 bases each). Per the germline V gene, CDR1 is SGHRS and CDR2 is YFSETQ. The CDR3 contains 17 residues. With 4 bases removed from V and 3 bases from J, the gap between germline ends came to 19 bases.

This rearrangement joins TRBV12-3 or TRBV12-4 to TRBJ1-1; 11 nucleotides agree with TRBD1. The CDR3 runs to 16 residues. V lost 6 bases to trimming and J lost 6 bases; unmatched junction nucleotides: 12. CDR3 region: CASSSGQGQGAAEAFF. The CDR3 DNA reads TGTGCCAGCAGCTCCGGGCAAGGACAGGGGGCTGCTGAAGCTTTCTTT.

This clonotype has just a few counts. This sequence joins TRBV27 and TRBJ1-6; D is ambiguous. This CDR3 is built from 12 residues. Trimming stripped 5 bases from V and 10 bases from J, with 9 bases between. Germline loops: CDR1 MNHEY, CDR2 SMNVEV (reference sequence). CDR3 sequence (DNA): TGTGCCAGCAGTCTCCGGGAATCACCCCTCCACTTT. As protein: CASSLRESPLHF.

This chain links TRBV6-1 with TRBJ1-2; 8 bases line up with TRBD1. The junction had 8 bases not matched to a gene; V was cut back by 6 bases and J by 5 bases. The CDR3 totals 14 residues. CDR1 and CDR2 from the germline V gene are MNHNS and SASEGT. CDR3 sequence: CASRPTGGGYGYTF. In DNA form, the CDR3 reads TGTGCCAGCAGACCTACAGGGGGTGGATATGGCTACACCTTC.

V usage is TRBV6-2 or TRBV6-3 and J usage is TRBJ2-7; 12 positions agree with TRBD2. This CDR3 contains 16 residues. The germline gives CDR1 MNHEY, CDR2 SVGEGT. V lost 2 bases and J lost 5; bases outside the gene matches: 7. The CDR3 here is CASSYPGLAGEDEQYF. For the CDR3, the DNA is TGTGCCAGCAGTTACCCGGGACTAGCGGGTGAGGACGAGCAGTACTTC.

This clonotype was seen many times. This chain joins TRBV7-3 and TRBJ1-1; the match to TRBD1 covers 10 bases. Looked up from germline, CDR1 is SGHTA and CDR2 is FQGTGA. V lost 5 bases and J lost 4; bases outside the gene matches: 4. The CDR3 covers 14 residues. DNA of the CDR3: TGTGCCAGCAGCAGACAGGGGGCCGGCACTGAAGCTTTCTTT. Its protein is CASSRQGAGTEAFF.

Here the CDR3 DNA reads TGTGCCAGCAGTTACGAAGCAGGGGGATTCACTGAAGCTTTCTTT. It codes for CASSYEAGGFTEAFF. The rearrangement uses TRBV6-5 and TRBJ1-1, with 7 positions matching TRBD1. This CDR3 is built from 15 residues. The V segment lost 2 bases and the J segment 4 bases; nucleotides outside the gene matches: 7. The V gene's germline CDR1 is MNHEY and CDR2 SVGAGI.

The V and J genes are TRBV20-1 and TRBJ1-2; 7 bases match TRBD1. Germline V gene data show CDR1 as DFQATT and CDR2 as SNEGSKA (reference sequence). With V trimmed by 5 bases and J by 5 bases, 8 bases remained unmatched. The CDR3 is 13 amino acids. The CDR3 DNA is TGCAGTGCTTTAGCGTGGACAGGATATGGCTACACCTTC. Amino acid sequence: CSALAWTGYGYTF.

In its sample, this clonotype was seen many times. The genes are TRBV5-1 and TRBJ1-5, with D possibly matching TRBD1 (5 bases). This CDR3 region has 13 residues. The V gene's germline CDR1 is SGHRS and CDR2 YFSETQ. The V and J ends lost 4 bases and 7 bases respectively, with 12 bases between them. This chain's CDR3 is CASSLKTDQPQHF. Here the CDR3 DNA reads TGCGCCAGCAGCCTGAAGACAGACCAGCCCCAGCATTTT.

This clonotype has only a few counts. The V call is TRBV6-2 or TRBV6-3, the J call TRBJ2-2, with D hard to call. The ends were cut back, 7 bases at V and 1 base at J, with 10 bases in the middle. Per the germline V gene, CDR1 is MNHEY and CDR2 is SVGEGT. CDR3 size: 14 residues. The CDR3 region is CASNDPENTGELFF. The CDR3 DNA follows: TGTGCCAGCAATGACCCCGAGAACACCGGGGAGCTGTTTTTT.

V usage is TRBV20-1 and J usage is TRBJ1-1, with 8 bases identical to TRBD1. This CDR3 spans 20 amino acids. Trimming cost V 0 bases and J 0 bases; bases outside gene matches: 18. CDR1 and CDR2 from the germline V gene are DFQATT and SNEGSKA (reference sequence). The CDR3: CSARDRRDRSSVVMNTEAFF. The DNA of the CDR3 is TGCAGTGCTAGAGATCGCAGGGACAGGTCCTCGGTAGTCATGAACACTGAAGCTTTCTTT.

The V call is TRBV10-3, the J call TRBJ1-4; 7 bases line up with TRBD1. The junction had 4 bases not matched to a gene; V was cut back by 4 bases and J by 8 bases. CDR1 ENHRY and CDR2 SYGVKD come from the germline V gene. The CDR3 runs to 13 residues. The CDR3 reads CAISGQGLEKLFF. CDR3 DNA sequence: TGTGCCATCAGTGGACAGGGACTCGAAAAACTGTTTTTT.

The chain has TRBV4-1 and TRBJ1-3; 7 bases agree with TRBD1. Germline V gives CDR1 MGHRA, CDR2 YSYEKL. The length of the CDR3 is 16 residues. The J segment lost 7 bases and the V segment lost 2 bases, leaving 11 bases of the junction unmatched. CDR3 bases: TGCGCCAGCAGCCAACTGACAGGGACTAAACGGAACACCATATATTTT. This codes for CASSQLTGTKRNTIYF.

The chain links TRBV14 to TRBJ1-5, with D uncertain. CDR3 length equals 14 residues. Trimming took 3 bases from V and 3 from J, leaving 9 bases between them. Germline V gene data show CDR1 as SGHDN and CDR2 as FVKESK. The CDR3 sequence is CASSQGHPNQPQHF. CDR3 sequence (DNA): TGTGCCAGCAGCCAGGGCCATCCCAATCAGCCCCAGCATTTT. Together with reference TRBV14 and TRBJ1-5, the CDR3 gives the full variable domain: EAGVTQFPSHSVIEKGQTVTLRCDPISGHDNLYWYRRVMGKEIKFLLHFVKESKQDESGMPNNRFLAERTGGTYSTLKVQPAELEDSGVYFCASSQGHPNQPQHFGDGTRLSIL.

The rearrangement uses TRBV15 and TRBJ2-5, with D perhaps given as TRBD1 or TRBD2 (5 bases each). The CDR3 runs 16 residues. Germline values: CDR1 LNHNV, CDR2 YYDKDF (reference sequence). V was trimmed by 4 bases and J by 4 bases, leaving 19 bases between them. The CDR3 DNA reads TGTGCCACCAGCAACTCTGGGGGAGTGTATTCAGAGACCCAGTACTTC. This sequence encodes CATSNSGGVYSETQYF.

V usage is TRBV20-1 and J usage is TRBJ2-3; 10 nucleotides align to TRBD2. V was pared by 7 bases and J by 3 bases, with 13 bases of the junction left unmatched. Germline V lookup: CDR1 DFQATT, CDR2 SNEGSKA (reference sequence). The CDR3 extends over 16 amino acids. The chain's CDR3 is CSGKGGLAGDTDTQYF. The CDR3, as DNA: TGCAGTGGCAAAGGTGGGCTAGCGGGGGATACAGATACGCAGTATTTT.

This clonotype was counted between two and nine times. Just one base apart from a much larger clone, this may be a read error. The chain joins TRBV11-1 to TRBJ2-1; D not certain. The CDR3 spans 11 residues. V was trimmed by 2 bases and J by 8 bases, leaving 4 bases between them. Germline V lookup: CDR1 SGHAT, CDR2 FQDESV (reference sequence). The CDR3 region is CASSLIYEQFF. The CDR3 DNA follows: TGTGCCAGCAGCTTAATCTATGAGCAGTTCTTC.

This clonotype has ten or more counts. This chain connects TRBV7-2 to TRBJ2-3; TRBD2 is a possible D gene (6 bases). This CDR3 region has 14 residues. Germline assignment: CDR1 SGHTA and CDR2 FQGNSA. Trimming left V 5 bases short and J 6 bases short, with 15 bases between. This CDR3 is CASSIRTRGDTQYF. The CDR3 nucleotides are TGTGCCAGCAGCATCCGGACCCGGGGGGATACGCAGTATTTT.

This clonotype has a handful of counts. This sequence joins TRBV20-1 and TRBJ2-7, with TRBD2 as a possible D gene (6 bases). Trimming took off 5 bases at V and 2 bases at J, with 16 bases between the two ends. Germline lookup yields CDR1 DFQATT and CDR2 SNEGSKA (reference sequence). The CDR3 loop spans 14 amino acids. CDR3 residues: CSAQLMDYPYEQYF. CDR3 DNA: TGCAGTGCTCAACTCATGGACTACCCCTACGAGCAGTACTTC.